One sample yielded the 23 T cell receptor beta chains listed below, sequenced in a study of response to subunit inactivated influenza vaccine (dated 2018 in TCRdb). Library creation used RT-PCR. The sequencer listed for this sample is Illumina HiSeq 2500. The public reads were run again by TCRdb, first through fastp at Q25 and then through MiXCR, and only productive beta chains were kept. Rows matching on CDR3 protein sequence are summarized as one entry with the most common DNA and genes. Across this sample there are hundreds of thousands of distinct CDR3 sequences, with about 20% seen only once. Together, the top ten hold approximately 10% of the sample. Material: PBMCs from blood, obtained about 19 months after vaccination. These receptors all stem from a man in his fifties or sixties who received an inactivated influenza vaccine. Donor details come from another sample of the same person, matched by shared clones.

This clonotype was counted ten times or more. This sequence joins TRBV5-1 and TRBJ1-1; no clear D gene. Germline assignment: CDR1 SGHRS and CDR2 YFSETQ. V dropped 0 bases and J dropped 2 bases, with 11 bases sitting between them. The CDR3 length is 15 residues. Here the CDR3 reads CASSLVPEANTEAFF. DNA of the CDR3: TGCGCCAGCAGCTTGGTTCCCGAGGCCAACACTGAAGCTTTCTTT.

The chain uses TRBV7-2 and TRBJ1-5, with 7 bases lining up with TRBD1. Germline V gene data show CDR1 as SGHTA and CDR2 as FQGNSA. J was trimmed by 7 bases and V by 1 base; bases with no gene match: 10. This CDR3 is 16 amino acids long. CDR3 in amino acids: CASSLGDSKGSQPQHF. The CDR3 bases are TGTGCCAGCAGCTTAGGGGACAGCAAAGGGAGCCAGCCCCAGCATTTT.

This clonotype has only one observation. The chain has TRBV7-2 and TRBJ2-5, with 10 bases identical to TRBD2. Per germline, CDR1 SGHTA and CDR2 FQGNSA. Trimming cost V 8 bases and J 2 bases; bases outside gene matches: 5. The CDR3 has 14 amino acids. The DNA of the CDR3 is TGTGCCAGCGCTAGCGGGAGCGCGCAAGAGACCCAGTACTTC. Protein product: CASASGSAQETQYF.

The CDR3 loop is CASTLVRFQPQHF. The CDR3 coding sequence is TGTGCCAGCACCCTGGTTCGGTTTCAGCCCCAGCATTTT. The rearrangement uses TRBV12-3 or TRBV12-4 and TRBJ1-5; D is unresolved. The CDR3 covers 13 residues. Trimming took 7 bases from V and 6 from J, leaving 13 bases between them.

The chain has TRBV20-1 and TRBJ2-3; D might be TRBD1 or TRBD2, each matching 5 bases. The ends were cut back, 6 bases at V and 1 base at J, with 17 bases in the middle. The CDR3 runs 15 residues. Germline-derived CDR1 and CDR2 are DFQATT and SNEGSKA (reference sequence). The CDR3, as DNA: TGCAGTGCACGGGGCGGAGGCCTTCGCACAGATACGCAGTATTTT. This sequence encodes CSARGGGLRTDTQYF.

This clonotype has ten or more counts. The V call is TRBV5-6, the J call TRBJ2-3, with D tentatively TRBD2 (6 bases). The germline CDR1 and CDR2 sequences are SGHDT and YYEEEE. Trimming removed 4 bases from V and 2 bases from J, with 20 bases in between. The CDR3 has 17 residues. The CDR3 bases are TGTGCCAGCAGCGGGCCGGTCGGGGGACGGGTCACAGATACGCAGTATTTT. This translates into CASSGPVGGRVTDTQYF.

For the CDR3, the DNA is TGCAGCCCTCGGGCTAGCGGGAGCGGCGCCGGGGAGCTGTTTTTT. Its protein product is CSPRASGSGAGELFF. The chain couples TRBV20-1 to TRBJ2-2; 10 bases match TRBD2. The germline V gene has CDR1 DFQATT and CDR2 SNEGSKA (reference sequence). The CDR3 runs 15 residues.

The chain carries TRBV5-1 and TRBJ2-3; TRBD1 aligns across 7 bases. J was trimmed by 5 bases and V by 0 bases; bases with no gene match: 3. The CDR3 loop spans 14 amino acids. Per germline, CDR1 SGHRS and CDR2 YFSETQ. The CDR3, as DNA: TGCGCCAGCAGCTTGGCGACAGGGAAAGATACGCAGTATTTT. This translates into CASSLATGKDTQYF.

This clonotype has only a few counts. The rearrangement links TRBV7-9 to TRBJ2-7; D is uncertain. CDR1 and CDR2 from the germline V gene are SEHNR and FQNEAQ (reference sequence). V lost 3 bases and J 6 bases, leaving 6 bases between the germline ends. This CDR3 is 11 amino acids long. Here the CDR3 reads CASSLSGEQYF. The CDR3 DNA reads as TGTGCCAGCAGCTTGTCCGGCGAGCAGTACTTC.

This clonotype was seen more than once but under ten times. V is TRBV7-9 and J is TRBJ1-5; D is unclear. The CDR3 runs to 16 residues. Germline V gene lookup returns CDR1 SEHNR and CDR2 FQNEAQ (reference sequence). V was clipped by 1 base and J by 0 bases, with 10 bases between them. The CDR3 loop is CASSLVSGFSNQPQHF. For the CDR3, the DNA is TGTGCCAGCAGCTTAGTCTCAGGTTTTAGCAATCAGCCCCAGCATTTT.

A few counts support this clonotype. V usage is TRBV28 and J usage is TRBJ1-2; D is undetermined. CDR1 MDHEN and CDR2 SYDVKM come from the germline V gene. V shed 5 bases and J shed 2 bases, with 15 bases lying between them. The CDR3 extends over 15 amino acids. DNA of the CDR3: TGTGCCAGCAGTGGAACCCGGGCCCTCAACTATGGCTACACCTTC. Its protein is CASSGTRALNYGYTF.

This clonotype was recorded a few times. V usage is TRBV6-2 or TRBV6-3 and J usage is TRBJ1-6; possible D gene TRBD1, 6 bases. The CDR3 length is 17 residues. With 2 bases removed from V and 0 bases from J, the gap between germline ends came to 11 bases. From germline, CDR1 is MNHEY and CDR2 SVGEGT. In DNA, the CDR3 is TGTGCCAGCAGTTACAATCAGGGGATCTCCTATAATTCACCCCTCCACTTT. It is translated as CASSYNQGISYNSPLHF.

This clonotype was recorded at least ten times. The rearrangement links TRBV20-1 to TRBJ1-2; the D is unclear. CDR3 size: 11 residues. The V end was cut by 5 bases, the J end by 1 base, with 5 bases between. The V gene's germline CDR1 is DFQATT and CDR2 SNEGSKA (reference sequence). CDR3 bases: TGCAGTGCTTACAATAACTATGGCTACACCTTC. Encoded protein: CSAYNNYGYTF.

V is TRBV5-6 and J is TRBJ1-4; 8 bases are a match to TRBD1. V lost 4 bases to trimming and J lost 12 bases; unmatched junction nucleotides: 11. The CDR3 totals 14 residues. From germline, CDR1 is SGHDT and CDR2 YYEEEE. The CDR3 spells CASSLWTGIGELFF. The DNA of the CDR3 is TGTGCCAGCAGCCTATGGACAGGGATCGGGGAACTGTTTTTT.

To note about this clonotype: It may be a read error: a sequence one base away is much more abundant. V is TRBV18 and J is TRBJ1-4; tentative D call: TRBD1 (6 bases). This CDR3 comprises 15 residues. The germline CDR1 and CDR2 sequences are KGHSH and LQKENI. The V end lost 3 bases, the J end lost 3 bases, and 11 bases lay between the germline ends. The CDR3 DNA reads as TGTGCCAGCTCACCGACGGACAGCCCTAATGAAAAACTGTTTTTT. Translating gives CASSPTDSPNEKLFF. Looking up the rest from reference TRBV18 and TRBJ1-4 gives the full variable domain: NAGVMQNPRHLVRRRGQEARLRCSPMKGHSHVYWYRQLPEEGLKFMVYLQKENIIDESGMPKERFSAEFPKEGPSILRIQQVVRGDSAAYFCASSPTDSPNEKLFFGSGTQLSVL.

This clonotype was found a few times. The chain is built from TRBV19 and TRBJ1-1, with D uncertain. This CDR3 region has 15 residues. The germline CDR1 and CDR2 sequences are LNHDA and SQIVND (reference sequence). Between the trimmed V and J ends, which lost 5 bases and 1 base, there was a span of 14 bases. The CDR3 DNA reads TGTGCCAGTAGTCTAAGGCCCGTCGGGAACACTGAAGCTTTCTTT. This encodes CASSLRPVGNTEAFF.

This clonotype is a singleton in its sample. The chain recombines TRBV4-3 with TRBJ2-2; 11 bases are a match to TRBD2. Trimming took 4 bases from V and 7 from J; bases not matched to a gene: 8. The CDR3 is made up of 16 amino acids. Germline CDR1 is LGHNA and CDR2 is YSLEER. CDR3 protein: CASSLGLAEGGGELFF. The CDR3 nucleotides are TGCGCCAGCAGCCTGGGACTAGCGGAGGGGGGCGGGGAGCTGTTTTTT.

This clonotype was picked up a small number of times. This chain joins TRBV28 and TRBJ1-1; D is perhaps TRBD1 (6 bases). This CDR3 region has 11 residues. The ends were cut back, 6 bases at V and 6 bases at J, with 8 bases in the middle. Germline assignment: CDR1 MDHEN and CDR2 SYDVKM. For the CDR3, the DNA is TGTGCCAGCAGCTGGACAGCTGAAGCTTTCTTT. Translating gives CASSWTAEAFF.

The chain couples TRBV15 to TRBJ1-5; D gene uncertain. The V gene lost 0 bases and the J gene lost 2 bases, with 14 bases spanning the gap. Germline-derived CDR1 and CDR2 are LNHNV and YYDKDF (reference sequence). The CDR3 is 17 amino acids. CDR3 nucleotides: TGTGCCACCAGCAGAGAGGCGACGGGCATACGCAATCAGCCCCAGCATTTT. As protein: CATSREATGIRNQPQHF. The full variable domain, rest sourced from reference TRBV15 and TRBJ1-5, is DAMVIQNPRYQVTQFGKPVTLSCSQTLNHNVMYWYQQKSSQAPKLLFHYYDKDFNNEADTPDNFQSRRPNTSFCFLDIRSPGLGDTAMYLCATSREATGIRNQPQHFGDGTRLSIL.

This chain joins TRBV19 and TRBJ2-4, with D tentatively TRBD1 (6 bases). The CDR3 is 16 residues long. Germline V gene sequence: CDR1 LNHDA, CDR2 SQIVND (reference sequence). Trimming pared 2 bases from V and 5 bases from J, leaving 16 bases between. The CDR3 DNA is TGTGCCAGTAGTATATCCCGGGACAACGTACAAAACATTCAGTACTTC. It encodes CASSISRDNVQNIQYF.

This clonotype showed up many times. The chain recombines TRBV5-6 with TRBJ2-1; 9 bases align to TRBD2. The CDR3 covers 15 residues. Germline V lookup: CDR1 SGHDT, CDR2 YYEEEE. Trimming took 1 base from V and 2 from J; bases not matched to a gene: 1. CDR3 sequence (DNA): TGTGCCAGCAGCTTGCCTAGCGGGGCCTACAATGAGCAGTTCTTC. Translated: CASSLPSGAYNEQFF.

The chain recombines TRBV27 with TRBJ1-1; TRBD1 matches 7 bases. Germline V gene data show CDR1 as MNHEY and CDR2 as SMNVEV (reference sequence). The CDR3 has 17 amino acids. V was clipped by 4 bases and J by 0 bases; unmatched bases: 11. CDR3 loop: CASSSRGLKRMNTEAFF. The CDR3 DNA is TGTGCCAGCAGTTCGAGGGGGCTCAAACGTATGAACACTGAAGCTTTCTTT.

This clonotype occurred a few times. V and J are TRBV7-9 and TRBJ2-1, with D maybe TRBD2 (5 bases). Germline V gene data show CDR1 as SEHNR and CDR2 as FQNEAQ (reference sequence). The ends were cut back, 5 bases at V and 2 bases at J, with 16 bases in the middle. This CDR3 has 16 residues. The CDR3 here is CASSPDWGVAYNEQFF. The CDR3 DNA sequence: TGTGCCAGCAGCCCGGACTGGGGAGTTGCCTACAATGAGCAGTTCTTC.